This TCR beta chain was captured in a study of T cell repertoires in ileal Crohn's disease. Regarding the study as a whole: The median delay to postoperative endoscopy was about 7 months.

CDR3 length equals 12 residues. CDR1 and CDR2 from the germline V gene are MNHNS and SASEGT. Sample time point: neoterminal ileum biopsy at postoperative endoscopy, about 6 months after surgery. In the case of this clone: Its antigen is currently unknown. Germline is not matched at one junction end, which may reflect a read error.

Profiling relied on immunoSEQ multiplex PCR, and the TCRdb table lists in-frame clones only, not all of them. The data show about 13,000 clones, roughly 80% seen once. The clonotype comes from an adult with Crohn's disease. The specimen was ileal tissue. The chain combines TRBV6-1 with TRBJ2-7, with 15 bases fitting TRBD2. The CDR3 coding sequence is TGTGCCAGCGGGGGGACTAGCGGGAGGACCCCATTC. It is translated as CASGGTSGRTPF.